This T cell receptor (beta chain) was recovered during a study of T cells in Graves' hyperthyroidism and ophthalmopathy (dated by TCRdb to about 2019). Regarding the research as a whole: Peripheral blood was sampled at the time of initial diagnosis, prior to any treatment. To identify distinguishing TCR V-J signatures, a discovery cohort of roughly 100 patients was used, comprising some 43 with Graves' ophthalmopathy and some 57 with stable Graves' hyperthyroidism. Whether ophthalmopathy could be predicted prospectively was tested in an independent validation cohort made up of roughly 19 hyperthyroidism patients plus 17 patients who later progressed to ophthalmopathy. The 100 or so discovery patients were randomly split 7:3 into training and test sets. In roughly six Graves' hyperthyroidism patients, the study also compared T-cell repertoires from thyroid tissue with T-cell repertoires from blood. Once sampling was done, hyperthyroidism patients were given methimazole at a starting dose of 30 mg daily, whereas ophthalmopathy patients were given high-dose intravenous methylprednisolone. TCR Vbeta CDR3 sequencing of 120 to 150 peripheral blood samples (roughly 41 ophthalmopathy, 70 to 85 hyperthyroidism and roughly 17 progressor patients) is reported in the paper.

For this clonotype: The specificity of this receptor is unknown. Per-base qualities were not stored, and no clone one base away is much larger.

General conclusions and limits of the study: In validation, the model predicted progression to ophthalmopathy a median of roughly six months before onset, with about 64% sensitivity and around 76% specificity. Sample size was not statistically predetermined, and investigators were not blinded to group allocation. Most expanded thyroid clonotypes (frequency above 0.001) were also detected in blood, suggesting blood repertoires may reflect thyroid immune responses. A 13 V-J signature model separated ophthalmopathy from stable hyperthyroidism, with around 88% sensitivity and 81.08% specificity in cross-validation and 80%/75% in testing.

Ophthalmopathy patients had moderately to severely active disease, Clinical Activity Score of at least 3, NOSPECS grade of at least 4, and duration under 3 months. Patients with uncontrolled infections, other autoimmune diseases, pregnancy or lactation were excluded. Diagnoses relied on clinical symptoms, serum thyroxine and TRAb, thyroid ultrasound and orbital computed tomography. PBMCs were separated from 8 to 10 ml of fresh peripheral blood using Ficoll-Paque density gradient centrifugation. Trizol reagent was used to extract total RNA, and RNA quality was then checked on an Agilent 2100 Bioanalyzer. The CDR3 has 16 amino acids, counting the end cysteine and phenylalanine. The entry retains the CDR3 DNA only, 48 bases that are in frame from base 1. The germline V gene sets CDR1 to MDHEN and CDR2 to SYDVKM. The V end gives up 6 bases and the J end 5 bases, leaving 11 bases in the junction not matched to a gene.

The TCR beta CDR3 regions were amplified from the RNA transcripts. The first round of RT-PCR for the TCR CDR3 was performed with the HTBI primer set and the Qiagen OneStep RT-PCR kit. Libraries were constructed in a second round of multiplex PCR, after which size selection and purification were performed. Libraries were sequenced paired-end with 100 bp reads on an Illumina HiSeq2000. In the original analysis: SOAPnuke was used to process the raw data, throwing out any read that contained adapters or uncalled bases, had a mean Phred below 15, or lacked an exact constant-primer or identifier match. COPE v1.2.5 was used to merge high-quality paired reads, and clonotypes were defined as unique nucleotide sequences. MiTCR v1.1 was used to align clonotypes to the IMGT TRBV, TRBD and TRBJ reference segments. The analysis included only V-J combinations with a frequency above 0.0001, which together covered 99.2% of the repertoires. A TCS score was defined as the ratio of F50 (clonal expansion) to E x V (chaos), with BLOSUM62-based TCRdist applied between CDR3 peptides within each V-J. Welch's t-statistics and random forest reduced several hundred V-J features to some 14, which were used in a naive Bayes classifier (R e1071). The raw public reads went through TCRdb reprocessing: fastp at Q25, MiXCR clone calling, in-frame beta chains kept. Each record represents a unique CDR3 protein, reported with the most common genes and DNA among its rows. The authors' filters were not applied to this entry. The sample yields under 600,000 distinct CDR3 sequences; more than 15% were counted once. 2.5% to 4% of the sample lies in the top ten.

The rearranged chain carries TRBV28 and TRBJ1-5; 9 nucleotides in the junction match TRBD1. This TCR derives from a woman aged 40 to 50 with Graves' ophthalmopathy. The sample was blood. CDR3 loop: CASSSPGQGDHQPQHF. The DNA sequence reads TGTGCCAGCAGCTCGCCGGGACAGGGTGATCATCAGCCCCAGCATTTT.